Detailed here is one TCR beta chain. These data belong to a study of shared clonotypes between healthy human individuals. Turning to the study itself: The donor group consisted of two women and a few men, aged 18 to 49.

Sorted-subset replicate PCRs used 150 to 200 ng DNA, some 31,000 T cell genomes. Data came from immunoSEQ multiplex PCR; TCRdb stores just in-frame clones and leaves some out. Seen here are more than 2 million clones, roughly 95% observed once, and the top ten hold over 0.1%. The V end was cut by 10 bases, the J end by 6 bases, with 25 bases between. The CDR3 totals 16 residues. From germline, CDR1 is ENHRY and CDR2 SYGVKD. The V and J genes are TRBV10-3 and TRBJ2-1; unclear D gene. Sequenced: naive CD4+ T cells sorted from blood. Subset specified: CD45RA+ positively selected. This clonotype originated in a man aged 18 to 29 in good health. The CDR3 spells CATIPDAVDSGNEQFF. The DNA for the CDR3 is TGTGCCACTATCCCTGACGCGGTCGATTCGGGCAATGAGCAGTTCTTC.